The present entry profiles one T cell receptor (beta chain) with its context. The antigen is unknown. The CDR3 consists of 13 residues. Germline assignment: CDR1 MNHEY and CDR2 SMNVEV (reference sequence). Trimming took off 3 bases at V and 8 bases at J, with 11 bases between the two ends. The data derive from a study of post-analysis software for immune sequencing data. Study in general: Relapsing-remitting, secondary progressive and progressive-relapsing multiple sclerosis were all included among the disease courses.

cDNA libraries for TCR beta contained unique molecular identifiers. TCRdb used MiXCR to reprocess the PCR reads, holding one entry per CDR3 protein. The data show about 820,000 distinct CDR3 sequences, with roughly 50% seen just once and approximately 4.2% held by the top ten. Findings and limits, study-wide: Controls had lower frequencies than patients of five TRBV segments, which included TRBV5-6, TRBV5-1 and TRBV20-1. Controls significantly exceeded multiple sclerosis patients in normalized Chao1 diversity.

Sequencing input: blood. The gene calls are TRBV27 and TRBJ2-1, with TRBD1 as a possible D gene (6 bases). The receptor's source is a girl aged 5-17 years with multiple sclerosis. For the CDR3, the DNA is TGTGCCAGCAGTTTCCCCAACAGGGATGAGCAGTTCTTC. Residues: CASSFPNRDEQFF.